Listed here are 31 T cell receptor beta chains from one sample, sequenced in a study of cytomegalovirus exposure and HLA in healthy donors. PCR involved 60 Vbeta and 13 Jbeta primers. Clones were read by immunoSEQ multiplex PCR, and TCRdb kept only the in-frame ones, dropping some. Here the sample spans roughly 140,000 clones, around three quarters being singletons. Specimen: PBMCs. These receptors all come from a man aged 35-49 years in good health and CMV-seropositive.

The chain has TRBV18 and TRBJ2-5; D gene uncertain. Germline V gene lookup returns CDR1 KGHSH and CDR2 LQKENI. The CDR3 totals 12 residues. Trimming removed 5 bases at V and 5 bases at J, with 9 bases between. CDR3 sequence reads: CASSFVQETQYF. In DNA form, the CDR3 reads TGTGCCAGCTCATTCGTCCAGGAGACCCAGTACTTC.

The J gene is TRBJ1-1, the V gene TRBV18; no firm D call. The CDR3 spans 15 residues. Trimming removed 3 bases at V and 0 bases at J, with 11 bases between. Germline V gives CDR1 KGHSH, CDR2 LQKENI. The CDR3 loop reads CASSPESHLNTEAFF. CDR3 DNA sequence: TGTGCCAGCTCACCGGAGAGTCATCTGAACACTGAAGCTTTCTTT.

The rearrangement uses TRBV18 and TRBJ1-1, with D perhaps TRBD1 (6 bases). This CDR3 comprises 13 residues. Germline V gives CDR1 KGHSH, CDR2 LQKENI. Trimming cost V 5 bases and J 1 base, with 8 bases left between them. CDR3 in DNA: TGTGCCAGCTCAGGGGGCGGGAACACTGAAGCTTTCTTT. This codes for CASSGGGNTEAFF.

The genes are TRBV4-3 and TRBJ1-2, with a tentative D call TRBD1 (6 bases). CDR1 is LGHNA and CDR2 is YSLEER in the germline V gene. This CDR3 region has 15 residues. The V and J ends lost 0 bases and 1 base respectively, with 9 bases between them. CDR3 loop: CASSQEARGNYGYTF. The CDR3 DNA reads as TGCGCCAGCAGCCAAGAGGCCAGGGGTAACTATGGCTACACCTTC.

The J gene is TRBJ1-2, the V gene TRBV6-5; D is possibly TRBD1 (6 bases). This CDR3 spans 14 amino acids. Between the trimmed V and J ends, which lost 5 bases and 2 bases, there was a span of 12 bases. Germline V gene data show CDR1 as MNHEY and CDR2 as SVGAGI. The CDR3 spells CASSPRTENYGYTF. CDR3 DNA sequence: TGTGCCAGCAGTCCCCGGACAGAAAACTATGGCTACACCTTC.

The chain links TRBV7-9 to TRBJ1-5; tentative D call: TRBD1 (5 bases). CDR1 and CDR2 from the germline V gene are SEHNR and FQNEAQ (reference sequence). Trimming stripped 0 bases from V and 0 bases from J, with 6 bases between. The CDR3 runs to 15 residues. CDR3 nucleotide sequence: TGTGCCAGCAGCTTAGCCGGGGGTAGCAATCAGCCCCAGCATTTT. Translating gives CASSLAGGSNQPQHF.

This clone was seen a few times. The chain couples TRBV19 to TRBJ2-1; D is perhaps TRBD2 (6 bases). Deletions cut 8 bases from V and 0 bases from J, with 20 bases between. CDR3 length: 17 amino acids. Germline assignment: CDR1 LNHDA and CDR2 SQIVND (reference sequence). The CDR3 bases are TGTGCCAGTGGCCGCTTCGCTTCGGGGGTCTCCTACAATGAGCAGTTCTTC. It specifies CASGRFASGVSYNEQFF.

The gene calls are TRBV19 and TRBJ2-7; D is perhaps TRBD1 (5 bases). The CDR3 sequence is 13 residues long. Trimming cost V 4 bases and J 3 bases, with 10 bases left between them. The V gene's germline CDR1 is LNHDA and CDR2 SQIVND (reference sequence). CDR3 nucleotide sequence: TGTGCCAGTAGTAGGGTAGGGGACTACGAGCAGTACTTC. This translates into CASSRVGDYEQYF.

This rearrangement joins TRBV5-4 to TRBJ2-3; 7 bases line up with TRBD1. Germline loops: CDR1 SGHNT, CDR2 YYREEE (reference sequence). With 2 bases clipped from V and 6 bases from J, the junction kept 3 bases outside the gene matches. The length of the CDR3 is 13 residues. The CDR3 spells CASSLQGYDTQYF. CDR3 in DNA: TGTGCCAGCAGCTTACAGGGGTATGATACGCAGTATTTT.

The chain carries TRBV7-2 and TRBJ2-1; 7 nucleotides match TRBD2. CDR3 length: 15 amino acids. V lost 5 bases, J lost 7 bases, and 11 bases stayed unmatched. Per germline, CDR1 SGHTA and CDR2 FQGNSA. The CDR3 protein is CASSLQGLFLNEQFF. The CDR3 bases are TGTGCCAGCAGCCTGCAGGGACTATTTCTGAATGAGCAGTTCTTC. Full variable domain (missing parts from reference TRBV7-2 and TRBJ2-1): GAGVSQSPSNKVTEKGKDVELRCDPISGHTALYWYRQSLGQGLEFLIYFQGNSAPDKSGLPSDRFSAERTGGSVSTLTIQRTQQEDSAVYLCASSLQGLFLNEQFFGPGTRLTVL.

The V gene is TRBV7-9, the J gene TRBJ2-6; weak D call: TRBD1 (5 bases). The CDR3 loop spans 14 amino acids. V lost 6 bases and J lost 3, with 9 bases in between. CDR1 and CDR2 from the germline V gene are SEHNR and FQNEAQ (reference sequence). The CDR3 protein is CASRKGYGANVLTF. The DNA of the CDR3 is TGTGCCAGCAGGAAGGGGTATGGGGCCAACGTCCTGACTTTC.

This CDR3 is CASSHPSAGGTGELFF. The CDR3 nucleotides read TGTGCCAGCAGCCATCCTAGCGCTGGGGGCACCGGGGAGCTGTTTTTT. J is TRBJ2-2 and V is TRBV7-6; D is perhaps TRBD2 (6 bases). Germline V gene data show CDR1 as SGHVS and CDR2 as FNYEAQ. CDR3 length: 16 residues. The V and J ends lost 5 bases and 4 bases respectively, with 17 bases between them.

The rearrangement joins TRBV5-4 to TRBJ2-1; 14 bases align to TRBD2. The ends lost 5 bases at V and 8 bases at J; junction bases unmatched: 6. The CDR3 has 15 amino acids. Per germline, CDR1 SGHNT and CDR2 YYREEE (reference sequence). CDR3 sequence reads: CASSYGLAGGYEQFF. CDR3 DNA sequence: TGTGCCAGCAGTTACGGACTAGCGGGGGGTTATGAGCAGTTCTTC.

This clone was detected only once. The rearrangement joins TRBV28 to TRBJ2-7, with 8 bases identical to TRBD2. The V and J ends lost 6 bases and 6 bases, in that order; junction bases with no gene match: 10. In germline, CDR1 is MDHEN, CDR2 SYDVKM. CDR3 length: 14 amino acids. CDR3 nucleotides: TGTGCCAGCAGCCGGTTGGTCGGGGGGGGCGAGCAGTACTTC. Its protein is CASSRLVGGGEQYF.

V and J are TRBV10-1 and TRBJ1-6; D possibly corresponds to TRBD1 (5 bases). V lost 0 bases, J lost 4 bases, and 10 bases lay in between. CDR3 length equals 16 residues. Germline assignment: CDR1 WNHNN and CDR2 SYGVQD (reference sequence). The CDR3 nucleotides read TGCGCCAGCAGTGAGTCGCTCAGGGAATATAATTCACCCCTCCACTTT. This encodes CASSESLREYNSPLHF.

This chain links TRBV5-4 with TRBJ1-2, with TRBD1 matching 9 bases. With V trimmed by 0 bases and J by 13 bases, 7 bases remained unmatched. The CDR3 covers 13 residues. Germline CDR1 SGHNT, CDR2 YYREEE (reference sequence). This chain's CDR3 is CASSLDLQGAGTF. The CDR3 DNA follows: TGTGCCAGCAGCTTGGATCTACAGGGGGCTGGCACCTTC.

The chain combines TRBV18 with TRBJ1-5, with D unclear. The V gene lost 6 bases and the J gene lost 0 bases, with 15 bases spanning the gap. Germline-derived CDR1 and CDR2 are KGHSH and LQKENI. The CDR3 totals 16 residues. CDR3 DNA: TGTGCCAGCTCGCCCGAGGCAGCCTATAGCAATCAGCCCCAGCATTTT. As protein: CASSPEAAYSNQPQHF.

CDR3 in amino acids: CASSRTGGNQPQHF. DNA of the CDR3: TGTGCCAGCAGCCGAACAGGGGGCAATCAGCCCCAGCATTTT. This chain uses TRBV7-2 with TRBJ1-5, with 7 bases that match TRBD1. This CDR3 has 14 amino acids. Germline V gene lookup returns CDR1 SGHTA and CDR2 FQGNSA. V trimming: 5 bases; J trimming: 2 bases; junction bases outside the gene matches: 3. Full variable domain (remainder filled in from reference TRBV7-2 and TRBJ1-5): GAGVSQSPSNKVTEKGKDVELRCDPISGHTALYWYRQSLGQGLEFLIYFQGNSAPDKSGLPSDRFSAERTGGSVSTLTIQRTQQEDSAVYLCASSRTGGNQPQHFGDGTRLSIL.

This sequence joins TRBV6-1 and TRBJ1-2, with a possible D match to TRBD1 (6 bases). Per the germline V gene, CDR1 is MNHNS and CDR2 is SASEGT. CDR3 length equals 12 residues. V was clipped by 7 bases and J by 7 bases, with 13 bases between them. DNA of the CDR3: TGTGCCAGCATGGGAGGGGGGTTTGGCTACACCTTC. Amino acid sequence: CASMGGGFGYTF.

J is TRBJ2-2 and V is TRBV6-6, with 11 bases identical to TRBD2. Unmatched junction bases numbered 7, after V lost 4 bases and J lost 6 bases. Germline-derived CDR1 and CDR2 are MNHNY and SVGAGI (reference sequence). The CDR3 loop spans 16 amino acids. The CDR3 reads CASSSIAGGAPGELFF. CDR3 sequence (DNA): TGTGCCAGCAGTTCAATAGCGGGGGGGGCTCCCGGGGAGCTGTTTTTT.

This chain joins TRBV7-6 and TRBJ2-6, with D possibly matching TRBD1 (5 bases). V was cut by 5 bases and J by 2 bases, with 10 bases left in between. Germline CDR1 is SGHVS and CDR2 is FNYEAQ. The CDR3 covers 15 residues. The CDR3 region is CASSAGQPGANVLTF. The CDR3 nucleotides are TGTGCCAGCAGCGCCGGACAACCTGGGGCCAACGTCCTGACTTTC.

The chain couples TRBV28 to TRBJ1-1; tentatively, D is TRBD1 (5 bases). The ends were cut back, 3 bases at V and 6 bases at J, with 8 bases in the middle. Germline lookup yields CDR1 MDHEN and CDR2 SYDVKM. This CDR3 is built from 12 residues. The CDR3 DNA reads as TGTGCCAGCAGTTTGCGACAGTCTGAAGCTTTCTTT. Amino acid sequence: CASSLRQSEAFF.

J is TRBJ1-5 and V is TRBV21-1; no check of the table's D call, TRBD1, against the DNA was made. TRBV21-1 is marked as a pseudogene. There are 16 residues in the CDR3. The CDR3 DNA reads TGTGCCAGCAGGCAAACCGGGACAGGGAAATGTCAGCCCCAGCATTTT. This codes for CASRQTGTGKCQPQHF.

V usage is TRBV10-3 and J usage is TRBJ2-7, with a possible D match to TRBD1 (6 bases). Trimming cost V 10 bases and J 0 bases, with 13 bases left between them. The CDR3 sequence is 13 residues long. Germline CDR1 ENHRY, CDR2 SYGVKD. The CDR3, as DNA: TGTGCCACCAGGGGAGAGAGCTCCTACGAGCAGTACTTC. This encodes CATRGESSYEQYF.

The CDR3, as DNA: TGTGCCAGCAGCCAAGGATCGCGGCAGCGCGATAACTATGGCTACACCTTC. Protein: CASSQGSRQRDNYGYTF. The chain recombines TRBV4-2 with TRBJ1-2, with D uncertain. Germline CDR1 LGHNA, CDR2 YNFKEQ. V was cut by 1 base and J by 1 base, with 16 bases left in between. The CDR3 loop spans 17 amino acids.

In its sample, this clone was seen a few times. The chain joins TRBV7-2 to TRBJ1-6; 8 bases fit TRBD1. J was trimmed by 13 bases and V by 3 bases; bases with no gene match: 14. The CDR3 length is 16 residues. The germline gives CDR1 SGHTA, CDR2 FQGNSA. The CDR3 is CASSFLSQGAPYPLHF. The CDR3 DNA follows: TGTGCCAGCAGCTTCTTAAGCCAGGGGGCTCCCTATCCCCTCCACTTT.

The J gene is TRBJ2-5, the V gene TRBV5-4; TRBD1 aligns across 10 bases. The CDR3 runs to 17 residues. The germline V gene has CDR1 SGHNT and CDR2 YYREEE (reference sequence). V gave up 0 bases and J gave up 7 bases; unmatched junction bases: 12. For the CDR3, the DNA is TGTGCCAGCAGCTTGGCCGGGGACAGGGGACCTAGGGGGACCCAGTACTTC. Translated, it gives CASSLAGDRGPRGTQYF.

This chain links TRBV4-3 with TRBJ2-2; 12 nucleotides align to TRBD1. Germline V gene sequence: CDR1 LGHNA, CDR2 YSLEER. V lost 2 bases and J lost 9; bases outside the gene matches: 4. The CDR3 is 15 residues long. CDR3 sequence reads: CASSQPGQGARELFF. In DNA, the CDR3 is TGCGCCAGCAGCCAACCGGGACAGGGGGCGCGGGAGCTGTTTTTT.

This chain connects TRBV6-1 to TRBJ1-2, with a weak D call TRBD1 (5 bases). V was clipped by 2 bases and J by 2 bases, with 12 bases between them. There are 15 residues in the CDR3. Germline V gene data show CDR1 as MNHNS and CDR2 as SASEGT. DNA of the CDR3: TGTGCCAGCAGTGAATATCCAGGGAGGAACTATGGCTACACCTTC. Translation gives CASSEYPGRNYGYTF.

The chain uses TRBV7-2 and TRBJ2-2; possibly TRBD2 for D (7 bases). The CDR3 consists of 14 residues. Per germline, CDR1 SGHTA and CDR2 FQGNSA. V was pared by 8 bases and J by 4 bases, with 14 bases between. CDR3 coding DNA: TGTGCCAGCCTTCAAGGGGGGGTCACCGGGGAGCTGTTTTTT. This sequence encodes CASLQGGVTGELFF.

The rearrangement joins TRBV7-2 to TRBJ2-1; D gene ambiguous. Germline V gene data show CDR1 as SGHTA and CDR2 as FQGNSA. Trimming removed 0 bases from V and 1 base from J, with 22 bases in between. This CDR3 region has 20 residues. Here the CDR3 reads CASSLAENRNPDGSYNEQFF. The CDR3, as DNA: TGTGCCAGCAGCTTAGCTGAAAACCGTAATCCCGACGGGTCCTACAATGAGCAGTTCTTC.